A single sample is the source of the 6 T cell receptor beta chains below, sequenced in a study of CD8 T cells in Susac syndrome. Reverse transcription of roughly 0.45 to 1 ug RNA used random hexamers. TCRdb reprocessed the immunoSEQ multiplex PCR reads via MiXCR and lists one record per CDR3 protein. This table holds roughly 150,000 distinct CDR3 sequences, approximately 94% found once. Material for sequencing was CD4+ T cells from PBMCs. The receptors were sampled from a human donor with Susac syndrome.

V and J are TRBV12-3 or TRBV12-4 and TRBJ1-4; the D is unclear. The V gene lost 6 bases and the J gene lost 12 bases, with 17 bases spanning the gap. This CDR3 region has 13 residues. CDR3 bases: TGTGCCAGCAGCGCACGGACTTTCGGGGAACTGTTTTTT. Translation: CASSARTFGELFF.

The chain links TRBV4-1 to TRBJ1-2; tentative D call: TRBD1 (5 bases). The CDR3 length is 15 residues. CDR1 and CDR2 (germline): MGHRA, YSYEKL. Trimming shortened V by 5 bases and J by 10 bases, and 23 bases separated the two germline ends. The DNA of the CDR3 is TGCGCCAGCAGCGGAAGGAGGCGGGGACGGATCGCCTACACCTTC. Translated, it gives CASSGRRRGRIAYTF.

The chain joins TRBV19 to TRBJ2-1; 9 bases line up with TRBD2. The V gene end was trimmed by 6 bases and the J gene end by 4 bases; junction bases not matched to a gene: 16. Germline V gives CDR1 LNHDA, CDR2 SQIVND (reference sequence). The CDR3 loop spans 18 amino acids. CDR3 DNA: TGTGCCAGTAGCCCCCCGATAGCGGGGGTCTATTCGTACAATGAGCAGTTCTTC. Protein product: CASSPPIAGVYSYNEQFF.

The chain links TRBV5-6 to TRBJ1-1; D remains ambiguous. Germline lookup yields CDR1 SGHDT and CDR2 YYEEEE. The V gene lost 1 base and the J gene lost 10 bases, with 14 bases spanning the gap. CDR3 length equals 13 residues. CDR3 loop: CASSLFTSSGAFF. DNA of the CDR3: TGTGCCAGCAGCTTGTTCACCTCCTCGGGAGCTTTCTTT.

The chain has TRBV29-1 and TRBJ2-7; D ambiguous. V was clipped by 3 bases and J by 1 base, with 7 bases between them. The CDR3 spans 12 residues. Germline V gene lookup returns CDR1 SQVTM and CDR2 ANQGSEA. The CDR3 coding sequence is TGCAGCGTTGAGGTTCCATCCTACGAGCAGTACTTC. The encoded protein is CSVEVPSYEQYF.

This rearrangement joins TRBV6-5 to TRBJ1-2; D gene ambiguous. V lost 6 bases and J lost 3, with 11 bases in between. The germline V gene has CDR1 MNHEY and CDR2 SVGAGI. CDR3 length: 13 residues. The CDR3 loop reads CASSWRSHYGYTF. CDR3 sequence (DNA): TGTGCCAGCAGCTGGAGGAGCCACTATGGCTACACCTTC.